These T cell receptor beta chains were read from a single sample in a study of technical replicates of blood from a handful of donors. Generated by immunoSEQ multiplex PCR, the TCRdb table keeps only in-frame clones and is missing some. Among more than 70,000 clones listed, around 90% were seen once. The sample comprised T cells isolated from PBMCs. The receptor set was obtained from a human donor in good health. The CDR3 runs from the conserved cysteine through the conserved F or W. A D gene is named only where the DNA matches it firmly. Rows may omit the clone size; those that give it use once, few, many or a size class.

size	V	J	D	length	DNA	CDR3
-	TRBV19	TRBJ1-3	TRBD1	14	TGTGCCAGCGCCCGGGACAGGGGCGGAAACACCATATATTTT	CASARDRGGNTIYF
-	TRBV19	TRBJ2-5	-	12	TGTGCCGAATCGCCTACTAAAGAGACCCAGTACTTC	CAESPTKETQYF
-	TRBV6-1	TRBJ2-3	TRBD1	15	TGTGCCAGCAGTGAATCCATTAGCAGGGGGGATACGCAGTATTTT	CASSESISRGDTQYF
-	TRBV28	TRBJ1-1	-	13	TGTGCCAGCATCTCCGGTGTGGACACTGAAGCTTTCTTT	CASISGVDTEAFF
-	TRBV6-5	TRBJ1-3	-	15	TGTGCCAGCAGACCTATCCGAGGGTCTGGAAACACCATATATTTT	CASRPIRGSGNTIYF
-	TRBV15	TRBJ2-1	TRBD2	18	TGTGCCACCAGCAGAGTGATAGCGGGGGGCCGACATTACAATGAGCAGTTCTTC	CATSRVIAGGRHYNEQFF
-	TRBV2	TRBJ1-2	TRBD1	16	TGTGCCAGCAGCCGGGGCGACAGGGGGCGCGTCTATGGCTACACCTTC	CASSRGDRGRVYGYTF
once	TRBV27	TRBJ1-1	-	15	TGTGCCAGCAGTTTATCGTCAGGGTTCTACACTGAAGCTTTCTTT	CASSLSSGFYTEAFF
-	TRBV12-5	TRBJ1-1	TRBD1	16	TGTGCTAGTGGTTGGACACCGGACAGGGGGAACACTGAAGCTTTCTTT	CASGWTPDRGNTEAFF
-	TRBV9	TRBJ1-2	TRBD1	16	TGTGCCAGCAGCGGGACAGGCCACACGACCCGTTATGGCTACACCTTC	CASSGTGHTTRYGYTF
-	TRBV6-5	TRBJ2-2	TRBD2	16	TGTGCCAGCAGTTACAGACTAGCGGGAGGGTACGGGGAGCTGTTTTTT	CASSYRLAGGYGELFF
-	TRBV10-3	TRBJ2-7	-	11	TGTGCCATCGGAGCAGTTAAAGAGCAGTACTTC	CAIGAVKEQYF
-	TRBV4-1	TRBJ2-7	TRBD1	17	TGCGCCAGCAGCCAAGAGCAAGGGACAGGGGGATCCTACGAGCAGTACTTC	CASSQEQGTGGSYEQYF
-	TRBV10-3	TRBJ1-1	TRBD1	15	TGTGCCACCCGAACCGGGACAGGCCTGAACACTGAAGCTTTCTTT	CATRTGTGLNTEAFF
-	TRBV19	TRBJ2-1	TRBD1	16	TGTGCCAGTAGATCCAAACAGGGGATTGCCTACAATGAGCAGTTCTTC	CASRSKQGIAYNEQFF
-	TRBV7-9	TRBJ2-3	-	13	TGTGCCAGCAGCTTAGTAGGCACAGATACGCAGTATTTT	CASSLVGTDTQYF
-	TRBV29-1	TRBJ2-1	TRBD2	14	TGCAGCGGTGTAAGCGGGAGGGGTGGGCCTGAGCAGTTCTTC	CSGVSGRGGPEQFF
-	TRBV10-3	TRBJ1-1	TRBD1	16	TGTGCCATCAGTGAGACAGGGACAGGGAAGAACACTGAAGCTTTCTTT	CAISETGTGKNTEAFF
-	TRBV13	TRBJ1-5	-	12	TGTGCCAGCAGAAGAGGCTTGTCGCCCCAGCATTTT	CASRRGLSPQHF
few	TRBV4-1	TRBJ2-2	TRBD2	16	TGCGCCAGCAGCCAGGTACTTAGCGGGAAGACCGGGGAGCTGTTTTTT	CASSQVLSGKTGELFF
few	TRBV6-6	TRBJ1-2	-	13	TGTGCCAGCAGTGTAGACAGGAACTATGGCTACACCTTC	CASSVDRNYGYTF
-	TRBV10-3	TRBJ2-1	TRBD1	15	TGTGCCATCACCAAGGACAGGGGGCGTCTCAATGAGCAGTTCTTC	CAITKDRGRLNEQFF
once	TRBV6-6	TRBJ1-2	TRBD1	14	TGTGCCAGCGGACCGGGACAGGGGCTCTATGGCTACACCTTC	CASGPGQGLYGYTF
-	TRBV9	TRBJ2-5	-	15	TGTGCCAGCAGCGAGGGGGTAGGGCTGGGCGAGACCCAGTACTTC	CASSEGVGLGETQYF
-	TRBV6-1	TRBJ2-7	-	15	TGTGCCAGCAGTGAGGAGTGGACTGGCGCCTACGAGCAGTACTTC	CASSEEWTGAYEQYF
-	TRBV6-6	TRBJ2-7	-	14	TGTGCCAGCAGTTTGCTAGCGACTCAGTACGAGCAGTACTTC	CASSLLATQYEQYF
-	TRBV10-2	TRBJ1-3	-	12	TGCGCCAGCACTCGCGAAGGAAACACCATATATTTT	CASTREGNTIYF
-	TRBV4-1	TRBJ2-7	-	16	TGCGCCAGCAGCCAAGCCCCGGCCAGGCGGGACGGTAGTCAGTACTTC	CASSQAPARRDGSQYF
-	TRBV15	TRBJ1-2	-	15	TGTGCCACCAGCCACTTCAGCGGAAAGGACTATGGCTACACCTTC	CATSHFSGKDYGYTF
-	TRBV2	TRBJ2-3	-	15	TGTGCCAGCAGTGATCGGGGCGGGGAAGGGGATACGCAGTATTTT	CASSDRGGEGDTQYF
-	TRBV2	TRBJ2-6	TRBD1	12	TGTGCCAGCAGCCGGGACAGCGTGGACCTGACTTTC	CASSRDSVDLTF
-	TRBV27	TRBJ2-5	-	12	TGTGCCAGCAGGAGGTACCAAGAGACCCAGTACTTC	CASRRYQETQYF
-	TRBV4-2	TRBJ2-7	-	14	TGTGCCAGCAGCCAAGATAACAAACACTACGAGCAGTACTTC	CASSQDNKHYEQYF